The following is a TCR beta chain sequence with its context. Unmatched junction bases numbered 5, after V lost 2 bases and J lost 5 bases. The CDR3 runs 15 residues. Per the germline V gene, CDR1 is LNHNV and CDR2 is YYDKDF (reference sequence). The data were obtained in a study of blood T cell repertoires in COVID-19. In the authors' methods: It was from reference gene primer amplification that nucleated cell counts were estimated. Assay: immunoSEQ multiplex PCR; the TCRdb copy retains only in-frame clones and omits some. V, J and clone size derive from that table, while D and trimming were established from the DNA sequence. In the table there are about 210,000 clones, over 70% of which are singletons.

Sequencing used peripheral blood. The J gene is TRBJ1-5, the V gene TRBV15, with TRBD1 identical over 8 bases. This sequence originates from a woman aged 45-60 years with acute or convalescent COVID-19. CDR3 DNA sequence: TGTGCCACCAGCAGATCGGACAGGGAGGATCAGCCCCAGCATTTT. Its protein product is CATSRSDREDQPQHF.